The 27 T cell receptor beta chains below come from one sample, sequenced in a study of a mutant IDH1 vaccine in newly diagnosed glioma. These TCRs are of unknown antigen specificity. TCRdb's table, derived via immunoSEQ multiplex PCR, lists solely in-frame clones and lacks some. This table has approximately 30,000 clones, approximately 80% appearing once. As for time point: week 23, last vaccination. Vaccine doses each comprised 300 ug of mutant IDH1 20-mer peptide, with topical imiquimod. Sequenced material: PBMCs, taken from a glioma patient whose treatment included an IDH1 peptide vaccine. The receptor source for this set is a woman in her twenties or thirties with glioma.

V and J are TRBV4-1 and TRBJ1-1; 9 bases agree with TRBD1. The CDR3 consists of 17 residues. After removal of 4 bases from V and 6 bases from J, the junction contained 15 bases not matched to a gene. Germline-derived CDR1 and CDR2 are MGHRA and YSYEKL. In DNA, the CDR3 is TGCGCCAGCAGCCCCAACCCCGGGACAGGGTTTGGACCTGAAGCTTTCTTT. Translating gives CASSPNPGTGFGPEAFF.

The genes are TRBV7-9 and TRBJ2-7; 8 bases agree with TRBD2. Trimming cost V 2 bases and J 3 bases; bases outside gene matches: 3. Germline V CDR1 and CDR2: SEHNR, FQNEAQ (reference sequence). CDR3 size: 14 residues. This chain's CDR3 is CASSLHGTSYEQYF. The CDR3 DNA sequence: TGTGCCAGCAGCTTACACGGGACTAGCTACGAGCAGTACTTC.

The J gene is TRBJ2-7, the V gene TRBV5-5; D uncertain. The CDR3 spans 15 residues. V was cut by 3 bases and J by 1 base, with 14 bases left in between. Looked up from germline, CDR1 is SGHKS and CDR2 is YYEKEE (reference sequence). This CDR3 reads CASSYLLVESYEQYF. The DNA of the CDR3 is TGTGCCAGCAGCTACCTCCTTGTGGAATCCTACGAGCAGTACTTC.

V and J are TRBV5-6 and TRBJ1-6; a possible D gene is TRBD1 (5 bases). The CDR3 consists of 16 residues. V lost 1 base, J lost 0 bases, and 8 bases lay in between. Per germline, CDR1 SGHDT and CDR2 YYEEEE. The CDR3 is CASSLPGASYNSPLHF. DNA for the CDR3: TGTGCCAGCAGCTTGCCCGGGGCCTCCTATAATTCACCCCTCCACTTT.

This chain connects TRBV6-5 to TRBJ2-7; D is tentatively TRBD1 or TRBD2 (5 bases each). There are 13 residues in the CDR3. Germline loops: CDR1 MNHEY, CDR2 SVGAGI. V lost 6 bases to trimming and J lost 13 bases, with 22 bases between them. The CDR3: CASSGPRETYTYF. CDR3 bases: TGTGCCAGCAGCGGGCCCAGGGAGACTTACACTTACTTC.

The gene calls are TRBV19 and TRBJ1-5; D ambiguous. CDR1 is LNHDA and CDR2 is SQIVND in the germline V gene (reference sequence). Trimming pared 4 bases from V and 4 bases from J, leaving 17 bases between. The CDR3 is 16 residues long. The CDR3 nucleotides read TGTGCCAGTAGTACTCCTCTCGGGATTCTTAATCAGCCCCAGCATTTT. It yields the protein CASSTPLGILNQPQHF.

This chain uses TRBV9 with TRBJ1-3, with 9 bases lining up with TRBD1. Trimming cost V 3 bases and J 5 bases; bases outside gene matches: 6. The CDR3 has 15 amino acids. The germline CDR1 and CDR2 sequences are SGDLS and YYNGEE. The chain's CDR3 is CASSDRTGERNTIYF. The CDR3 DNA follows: TGTGCCAGCAGCGATCGGACAGGGGAGAGAAACACCATATATTTT.

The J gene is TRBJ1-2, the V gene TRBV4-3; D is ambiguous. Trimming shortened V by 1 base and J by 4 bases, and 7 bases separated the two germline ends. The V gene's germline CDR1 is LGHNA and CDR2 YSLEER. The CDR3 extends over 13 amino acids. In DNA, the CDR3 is TGCGCCAGCAGCCAAGTTTCAGGCTATGGCTACACCTTC. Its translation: CASSQVSGYGYTF.

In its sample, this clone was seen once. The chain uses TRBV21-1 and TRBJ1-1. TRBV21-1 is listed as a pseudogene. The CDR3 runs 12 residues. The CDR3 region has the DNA TGTGCCCGAGACCTCATGAACACTGAAGCTTTCTTT. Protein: CARDLMNTEAFF.

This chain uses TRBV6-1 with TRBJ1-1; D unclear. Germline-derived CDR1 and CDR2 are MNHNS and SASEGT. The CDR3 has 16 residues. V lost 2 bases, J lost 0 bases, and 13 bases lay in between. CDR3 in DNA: TGTGCCAGCAGTGAACCAAGGCCGCGGATGAACACTGAAGCTTTCTTT. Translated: CASSEPRPRMNTEAFF.

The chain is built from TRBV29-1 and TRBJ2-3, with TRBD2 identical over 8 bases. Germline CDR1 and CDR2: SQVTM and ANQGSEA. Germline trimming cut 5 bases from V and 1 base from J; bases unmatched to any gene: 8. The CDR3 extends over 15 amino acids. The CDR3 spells CSVKLSGGGTDTQYF. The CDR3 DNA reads TGCAGCGTTAAGTTGAGCGGGGGTGGCACAGATACGCAGTATTTT.

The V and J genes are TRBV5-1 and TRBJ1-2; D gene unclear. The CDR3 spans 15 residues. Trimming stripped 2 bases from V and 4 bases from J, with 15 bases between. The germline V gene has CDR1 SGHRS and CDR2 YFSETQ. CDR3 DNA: TGCGCCAGCAGCTTAAAGGCAGGCGGTCCCTATGGCTACACCTTC. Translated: CASSLKAGGPYGYTF.

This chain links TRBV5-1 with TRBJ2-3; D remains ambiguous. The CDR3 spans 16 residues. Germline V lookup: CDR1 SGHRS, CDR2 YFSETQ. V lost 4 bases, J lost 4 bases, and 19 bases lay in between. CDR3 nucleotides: TGCGCCAGCAGCCCGCAGCCGACCAGTAGCCCAGATACGCAGTATTTT. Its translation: CASSPQPTSSPDTQYF.

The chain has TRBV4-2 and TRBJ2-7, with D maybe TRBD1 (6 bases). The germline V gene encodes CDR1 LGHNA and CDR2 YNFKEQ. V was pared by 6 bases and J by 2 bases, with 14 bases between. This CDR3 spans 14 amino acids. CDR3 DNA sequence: TGTGCCAGCAGTGGGACGACAGGTCCCTACGAGCAGTACTTC. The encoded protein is CASSGTTGPYEQYF.

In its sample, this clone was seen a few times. The CDR3 DNA sequence: TGTGCCTGGACCCCCGCGGTCGTCAACACCATATATTTT. This codes for CAWTPAVVNTIYF. J is TRBJ1-3 and V is TRBV30; no reliable D call. V lost 4 bases, J lost 7 bases, and 14 bases lay in between. The CDR3 is made up of 13 amino acids. Germline V gene data show CDR1 as GTSNPN and CDR2 as SVGIG (reference sequence).

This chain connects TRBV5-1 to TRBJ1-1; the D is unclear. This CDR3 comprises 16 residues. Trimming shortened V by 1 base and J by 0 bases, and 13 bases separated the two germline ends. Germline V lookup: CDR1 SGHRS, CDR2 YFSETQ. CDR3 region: CASSLTRLELNTEAFF. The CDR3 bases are TGCGCCAGCAGCTTGACCCGATTGGAATTGAACACTGAAGCTTTCTTT.

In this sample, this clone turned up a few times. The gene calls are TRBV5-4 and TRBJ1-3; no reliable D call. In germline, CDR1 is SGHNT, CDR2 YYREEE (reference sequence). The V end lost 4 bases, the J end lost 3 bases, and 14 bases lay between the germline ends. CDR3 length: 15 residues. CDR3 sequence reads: CASSPGNLGGNTIYF. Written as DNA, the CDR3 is TGTGCCAGCAGCCCGGGAAATCTAGGTGGAAACACCATATATTTT. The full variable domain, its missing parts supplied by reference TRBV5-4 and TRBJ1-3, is ETGVTQSPTHLIKTRGQQVTLRCSSQSGHNTVSWYQQALGQGPQFIFQYYREEENGRGNFPPRFSGLQFPNYSSELNVNALELDDSALYLCASSPGNLGGNTIYFGEGSWLTVV.

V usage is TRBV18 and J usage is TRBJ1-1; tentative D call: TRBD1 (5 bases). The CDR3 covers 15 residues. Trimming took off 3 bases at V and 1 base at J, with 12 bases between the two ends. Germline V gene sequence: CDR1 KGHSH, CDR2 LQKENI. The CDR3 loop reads CASSPGPGANTEAFF. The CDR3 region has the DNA TGTGCCAGCTCACCCGGTCCTGGGGCGAACACTGAAGCTTTCTTT.

The CDR3 DNA follows: TGTGCCAGCAGTTACTCGGAGAGGGGCGCGGGGAACATTCAGTACTTC. This sequence encodes CASSYSERGAGNIQYF. The genes are TRBV6-5 and TRBJ2-4, with D perhaps TRBD2 (6 bases). CDR1 and CDR2 (germline): MNHEY, SVGAGI. Trimming stripped 0 bases from V and 7 bases from J, with 16 bases between. The CDR3 consists of 16 residues.

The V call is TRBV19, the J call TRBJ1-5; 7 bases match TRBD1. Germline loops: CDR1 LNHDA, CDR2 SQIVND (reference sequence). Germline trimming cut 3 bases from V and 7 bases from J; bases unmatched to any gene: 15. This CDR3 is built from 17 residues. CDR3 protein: CASSIEGEGASLQPQHF. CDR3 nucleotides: TGTGCCAGTAGTATCGAGGGGGAGGGGGCCTCCCTCCAGCCCCAGCATTTT.

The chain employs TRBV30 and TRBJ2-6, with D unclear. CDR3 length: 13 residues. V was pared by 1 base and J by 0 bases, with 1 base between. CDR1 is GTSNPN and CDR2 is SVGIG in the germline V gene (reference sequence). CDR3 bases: TGTGCCTGGAGTGGCTCTGGGGCCAACGTCCTGACTTTC. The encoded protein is CAWSGSGANVLTF.

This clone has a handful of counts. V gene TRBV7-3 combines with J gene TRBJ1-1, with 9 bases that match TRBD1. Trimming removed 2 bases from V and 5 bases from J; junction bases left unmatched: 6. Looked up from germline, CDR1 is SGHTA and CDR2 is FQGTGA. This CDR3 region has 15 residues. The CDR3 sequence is CASSLGDRAGTEAFF. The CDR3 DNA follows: TGTGCCAGCAGCTTAGGGGACAGGGCCGGGACTGAAGCTTTCTTT.

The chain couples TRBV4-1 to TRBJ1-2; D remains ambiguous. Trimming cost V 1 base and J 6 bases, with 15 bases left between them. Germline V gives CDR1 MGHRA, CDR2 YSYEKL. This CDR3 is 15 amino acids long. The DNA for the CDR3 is TGCGCCAGCAGCCAAGTTTGGGAGGGTGAGGATGGCTACACCTTC. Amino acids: CASSQVWEGEDGYTF.

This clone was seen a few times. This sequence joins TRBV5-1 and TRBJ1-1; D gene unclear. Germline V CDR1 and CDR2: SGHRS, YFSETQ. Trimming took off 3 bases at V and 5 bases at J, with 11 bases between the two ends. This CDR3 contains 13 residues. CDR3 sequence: CASSSQEGTEAFF. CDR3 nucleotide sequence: TGCGCCAGCAGCTCTCAGGAAGGGACTGAAGCTTTCTTT.

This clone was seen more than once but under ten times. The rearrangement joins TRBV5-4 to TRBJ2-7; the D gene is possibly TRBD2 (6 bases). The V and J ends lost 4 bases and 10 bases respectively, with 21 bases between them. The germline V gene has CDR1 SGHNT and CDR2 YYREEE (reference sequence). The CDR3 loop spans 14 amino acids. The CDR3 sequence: CASSPPGLAGRQYF. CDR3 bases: TGTGCCAGCAGCCCGCCGGGACTGGCTGGCCGACAGTACTTC.

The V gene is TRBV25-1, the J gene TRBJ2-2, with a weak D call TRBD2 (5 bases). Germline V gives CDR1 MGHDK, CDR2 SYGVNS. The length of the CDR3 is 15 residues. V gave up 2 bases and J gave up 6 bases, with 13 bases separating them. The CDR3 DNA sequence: TGTGCCAGCAGTGAAGAGGGTCTCCCCCCCGGGGAGCTGTTTTTT. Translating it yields CASSEEGLPPGELFF.

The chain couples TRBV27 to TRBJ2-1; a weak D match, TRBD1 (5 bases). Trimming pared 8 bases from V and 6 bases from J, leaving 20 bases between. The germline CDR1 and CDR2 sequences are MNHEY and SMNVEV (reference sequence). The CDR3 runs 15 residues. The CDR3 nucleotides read TGTGCCAGCCGCCAGGGAAGGGGTTACGGCAATGAGCAGTTCTTC. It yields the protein CASRQGRGYGNEQFF.